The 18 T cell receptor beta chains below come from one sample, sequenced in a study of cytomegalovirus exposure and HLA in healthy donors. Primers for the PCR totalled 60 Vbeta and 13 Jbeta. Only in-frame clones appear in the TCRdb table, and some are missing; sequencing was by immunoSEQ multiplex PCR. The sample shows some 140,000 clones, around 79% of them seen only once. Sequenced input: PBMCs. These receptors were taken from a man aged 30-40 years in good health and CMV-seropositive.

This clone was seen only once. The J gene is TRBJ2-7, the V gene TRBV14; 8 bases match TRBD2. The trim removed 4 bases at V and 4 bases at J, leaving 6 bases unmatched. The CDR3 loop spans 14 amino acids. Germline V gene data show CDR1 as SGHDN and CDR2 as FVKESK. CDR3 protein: CASSPLAVIYEQYF. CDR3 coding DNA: TGTGCCAGCAGCCCACTAGCGGTTATATACGAGCAGTACTTC.

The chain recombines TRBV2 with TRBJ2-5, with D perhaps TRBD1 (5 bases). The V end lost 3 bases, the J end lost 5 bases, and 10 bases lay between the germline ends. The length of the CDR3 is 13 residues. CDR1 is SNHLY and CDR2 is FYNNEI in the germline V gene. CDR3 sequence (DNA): TGTGCCAGCAGTGACAGGGTAGGGGAGACCCAGTACTTC. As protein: CASSDRVGETQYF.

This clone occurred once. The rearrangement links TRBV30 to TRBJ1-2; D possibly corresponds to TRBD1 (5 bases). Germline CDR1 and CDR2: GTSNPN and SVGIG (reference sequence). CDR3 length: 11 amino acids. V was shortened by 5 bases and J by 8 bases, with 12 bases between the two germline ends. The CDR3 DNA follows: TGTGCCTGGGGGCAGGGAGGCGGCTACACCTTC. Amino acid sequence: CAWGQGGGYTF. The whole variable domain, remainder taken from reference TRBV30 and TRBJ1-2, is SQTIHQWPATLVQPVGSPLSLECTVEGTSNPNLYWYRQAAGRGLQLLFYSVGIGQISSEVPQNLSASRPQDRQFILSSKKLLLSDSGFYLCAWGQGGGYTFGSGTRLTVV.

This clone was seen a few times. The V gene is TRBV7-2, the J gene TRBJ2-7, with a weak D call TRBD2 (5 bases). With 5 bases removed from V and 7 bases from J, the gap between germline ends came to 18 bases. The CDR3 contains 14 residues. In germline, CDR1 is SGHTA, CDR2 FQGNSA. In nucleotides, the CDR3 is TGTGCCAGCAGCGGCGGGCAGGTCCGCGGGGAGCAGTACTTC. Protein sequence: CASSGGQVRGEQYF.

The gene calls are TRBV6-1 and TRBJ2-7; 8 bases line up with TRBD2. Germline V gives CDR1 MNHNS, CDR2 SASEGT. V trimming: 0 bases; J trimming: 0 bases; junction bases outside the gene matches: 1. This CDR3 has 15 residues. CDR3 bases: TGTGCCAGCAGTGAAGCTAGCGGGACCTCCTACGAGCAGTACTTC. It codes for CASSEASGTSYEQYF.

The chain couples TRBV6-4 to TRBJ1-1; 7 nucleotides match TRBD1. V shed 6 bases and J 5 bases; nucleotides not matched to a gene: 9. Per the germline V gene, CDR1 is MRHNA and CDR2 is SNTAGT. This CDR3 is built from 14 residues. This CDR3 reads CASRDRAWETEAFF. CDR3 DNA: TGTGCCAGCAGAGACAGGGCCTGGGAGACTGAAGCTTTCTTT.

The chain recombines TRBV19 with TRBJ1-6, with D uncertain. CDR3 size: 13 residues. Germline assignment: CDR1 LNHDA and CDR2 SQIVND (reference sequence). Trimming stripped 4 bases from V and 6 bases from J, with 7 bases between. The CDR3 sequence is CASSTGSNSPLHF. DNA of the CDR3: TGTGCCAGTAGTACCGGGTCTAATTCACCCCTCCACTTT. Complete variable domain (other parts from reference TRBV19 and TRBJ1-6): DGGITQSPKYLFRKEGQNVTLSCEQNLNHDAMYWYRQDPGQGLRLIYYSQIVNDFQKGDIAEGYSVSREKKESFPLTVTSAQKNPTAFYLCASSTGSNSPLHFGNGTRLTVT.

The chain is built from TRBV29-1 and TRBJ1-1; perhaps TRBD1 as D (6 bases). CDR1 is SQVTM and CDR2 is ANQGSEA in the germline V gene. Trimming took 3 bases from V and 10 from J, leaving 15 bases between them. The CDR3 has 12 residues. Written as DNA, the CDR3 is TGCAGCGTTGAGTTGAGGGGGATTGGAGCTTTCTTT. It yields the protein CSVELRGIGAFF. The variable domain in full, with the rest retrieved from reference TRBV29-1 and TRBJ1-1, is SAVISQKPSRDICQRGTSLTIQCQVDSQVTMMFWYRQQPGQSLTLIATANQGSEATYESGFVIDKFPISRPNLTFSTLTVSNMSPEDSSIYLCSVELRGIGAFFGQGTRLTVV.

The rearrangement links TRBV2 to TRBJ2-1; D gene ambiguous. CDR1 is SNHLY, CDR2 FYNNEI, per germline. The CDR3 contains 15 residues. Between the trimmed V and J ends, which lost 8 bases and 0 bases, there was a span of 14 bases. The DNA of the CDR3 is TGTGCCAGCGCCAGGCCCCCCCGCTCCTACAATGAGCAGTTCTTC. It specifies CASARPPRSYNEQFF.

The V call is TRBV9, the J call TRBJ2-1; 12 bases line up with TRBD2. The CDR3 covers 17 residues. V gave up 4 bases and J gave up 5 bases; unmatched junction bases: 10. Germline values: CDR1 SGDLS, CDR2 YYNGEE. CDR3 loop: CASSPEGRLAGDNEQFF. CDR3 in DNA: TGTGCCAGCAGCCCCGAGGGCCGACTAGCGGGGGACAATGAGCAGTTCTTC. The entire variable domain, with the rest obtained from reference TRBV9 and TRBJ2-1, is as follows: DSGVTQTPKHLITATGQRVTLRCSPRSGDLSVYWYQQSLDQGLQFLIQYYNGEERAKGNILERFSAQQFPDLHSELNLSSLELGDSALYFCASSPEGRLAGDNEQFFGPGTRLTVL.

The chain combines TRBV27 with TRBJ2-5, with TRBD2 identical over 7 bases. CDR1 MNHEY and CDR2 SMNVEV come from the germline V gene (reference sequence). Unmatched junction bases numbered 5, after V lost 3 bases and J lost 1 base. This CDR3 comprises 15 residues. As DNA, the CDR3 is TGTGCCAGCAGTTTCGGAGCGGGGTTCCAAGAGACCCAGTACTTC. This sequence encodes CASSFGAGFQETQYF.

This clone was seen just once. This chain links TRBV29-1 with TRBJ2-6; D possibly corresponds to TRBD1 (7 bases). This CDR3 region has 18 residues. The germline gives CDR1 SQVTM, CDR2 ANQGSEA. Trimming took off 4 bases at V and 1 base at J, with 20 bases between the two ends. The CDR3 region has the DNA TGCAGCGTTGGGGGGGCGGGACAGCTCGTATCTGGGGCCAACGTCCTGACTTTC. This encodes CSVGGAGQLVSGANVLTF.

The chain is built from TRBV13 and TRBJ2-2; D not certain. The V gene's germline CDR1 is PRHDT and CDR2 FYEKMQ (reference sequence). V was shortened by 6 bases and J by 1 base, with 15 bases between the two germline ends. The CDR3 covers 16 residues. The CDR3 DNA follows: TGTGCCAGCAGTGGAAACTATCTCGGGAACACCGGGGAGCTGTTTTTT. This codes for CASSGNYLGNTGELFF.

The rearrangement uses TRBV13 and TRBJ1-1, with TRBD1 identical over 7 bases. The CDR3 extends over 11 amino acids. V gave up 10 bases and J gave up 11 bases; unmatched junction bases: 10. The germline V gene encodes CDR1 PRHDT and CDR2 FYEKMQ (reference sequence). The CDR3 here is CATSTGVDAFF. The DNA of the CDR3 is TGTGCCACCTCCACAGGGGTTGATGCTTTCTTT. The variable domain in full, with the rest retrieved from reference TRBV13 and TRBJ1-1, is AAGVIQSPRHLIKEKRETATLKCYPIPRHDTVYWYQQGPGQDPQFLISFYEKMQSDKGSIPDRFSAQQFSDYHSELNMSSLELGDSALYFCATSTGVDAFFGQGTRLTVV.

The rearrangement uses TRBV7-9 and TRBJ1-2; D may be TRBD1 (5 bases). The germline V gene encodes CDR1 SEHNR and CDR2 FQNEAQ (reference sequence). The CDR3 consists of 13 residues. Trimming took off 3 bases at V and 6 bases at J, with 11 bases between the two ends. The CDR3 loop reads CASSFQQGDGYTF. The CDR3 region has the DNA TGTGCCAGCAGCTTCCAACAAGGGGATGGCTACACCTTC.

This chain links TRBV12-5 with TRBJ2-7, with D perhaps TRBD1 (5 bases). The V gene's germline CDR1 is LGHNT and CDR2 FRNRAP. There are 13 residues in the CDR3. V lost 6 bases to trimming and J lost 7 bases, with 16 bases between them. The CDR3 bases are TGTGCTAGTGGAGGGGTAGTTGTTAGGGAGCAGTACTTC. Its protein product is CASGGVVVREQYF.

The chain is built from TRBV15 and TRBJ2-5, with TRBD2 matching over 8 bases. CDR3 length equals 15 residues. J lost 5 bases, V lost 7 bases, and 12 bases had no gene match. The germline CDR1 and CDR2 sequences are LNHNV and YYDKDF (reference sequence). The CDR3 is CATTTTGGARETQYF. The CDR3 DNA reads TGTGCCACCACTACTACGGGGGGGGCGCGGGAGACCCAGTACTTC.

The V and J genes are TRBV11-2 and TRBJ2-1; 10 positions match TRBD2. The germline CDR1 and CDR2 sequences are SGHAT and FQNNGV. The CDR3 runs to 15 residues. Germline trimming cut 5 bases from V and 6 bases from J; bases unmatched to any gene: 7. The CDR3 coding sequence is TGTGCCAGCAGCCTTGGAGCGGGAGGGTTCAATGAGCAGTTCTTC. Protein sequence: CASSLGAGGFNEQFF.